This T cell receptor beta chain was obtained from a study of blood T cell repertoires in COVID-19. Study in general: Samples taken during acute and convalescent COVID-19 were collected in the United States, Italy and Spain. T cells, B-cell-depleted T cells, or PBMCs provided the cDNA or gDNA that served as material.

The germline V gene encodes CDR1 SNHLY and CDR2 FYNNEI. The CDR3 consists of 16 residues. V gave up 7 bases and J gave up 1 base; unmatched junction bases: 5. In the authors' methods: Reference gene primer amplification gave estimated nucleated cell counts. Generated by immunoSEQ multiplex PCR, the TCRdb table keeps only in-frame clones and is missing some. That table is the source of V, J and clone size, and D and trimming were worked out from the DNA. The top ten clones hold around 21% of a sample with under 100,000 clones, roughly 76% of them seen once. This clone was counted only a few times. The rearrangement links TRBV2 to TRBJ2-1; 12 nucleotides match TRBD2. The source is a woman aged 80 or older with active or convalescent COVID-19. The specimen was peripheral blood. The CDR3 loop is CASTSSGGASYNEQFF. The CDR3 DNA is TGTGCCAGCACCTCTAGCGGGGGGGCGTCCTACAATGAGCAGTTCTTC.